In this sample, the clone carrying this TCR beta chain turned up a few times. Its antigen is as yet unknown. The data were taken from a study of sequential checkpoint blockade in melanoma. Across the whole study: Randomization was 1:1 between first-line nivolumab→ipilimumab and ipilimumab→nivolumab. After both sequences, patients received maintenance nivolumab. Matched biopsies came pretreatment and at week 13 for some 22 patients.

Study results and limitations: PD-L1 staining and CD8+ counts, not mutational load, tracked tumor T-cell clonality.

Treatment denoted: randomized to nivolumab then ipilimumab (arm A) or the reverse (arm B). The CDR3 has 15 residues. V was shortened by 3 bases and J by 4 bases, with 12 bases between the two germline ends. CDR1 MDHEN and CDR2 SYDVKM come from the germline V gene. TCRdb keeps only in-frame clones here, not all; method: immunoSEQ multiplex PCR. The sample lists tens of thousands of clones, approximately 30% occurring once. The chain joins TRBV28 to TRBJ1-4; D remains ambiguous. This TCR was sampled from a human donor with melanoma. The sequenced sample was tumor tissue (inferred from file names), obtained from a patient given nivolumab and ipilimumab in sequence. CDR3 in amino acids: CASSFSGLINEKLFF. For the CDR3, the DNA is TGTGCCAGCAGTTTCTCAGGACTCATTAATGAAAAACTGTTTTTT.